These 22 T cell receptor beta chains originate from one sample sequenced in a study of cytomegalovirus exposure and HLA in healthy donors. Method: immunoSEQ multiplex PCR; TCRdb's copy keeps in-frame clones and lacks some. The sample yields 140,000 to 150,000 clones, about 94% seen once. What was sequenced was PBMCs. These receptors all come from a man between 18 and 29 years old in good health and CMV-seropositive.

The chain links TRBV7-3 to TRBJ1-2; 9 bases map to TRBD1. V lost 8 bases to trimming and J lost 4 bases; unmatched junction nucleotides: 5. There are 13 residues in the CDR3. The germline V gene encodes CDR1 SGHTA and CDR2 FQGTGA. CDR3 amino acids: CASARDRVYGYTF. The CDR3 region has the DNA TGTGCCAGCGCCCGGGACAGGGTCTATGGCTACACCTTC. Full variable domain (outside the CDR3, taken from reference TRBV7-3 and TRBJ1-2): GAGVSQTPSNKVTEKGKYVELRCDPISGHTALYWYRQSLGQGPEFLIYFQGTGAADDSGLPNDRFFAVRPEGSVSTLKIQRTERGDSAVYLCASARDRVYGYTFGSGTRLTVV.

The chain combines TRBV10-3 with TRBJ2-7; 12 nucleotides line up with TRBD2. Germline values: CDR1 ENHRY, CDR2 SYGVKD. Losses at the gene ends were 0 bases for V and 5 bases for J; bases not matched to a gene: 11. The CDR3 totals 18 residues. The CDR3 nucleotides read TGTGCCATCAGTGAGTCAGGAGGTCTAGCGGGAGGGAACCACGAGCAGTACTTC. Its translation: CAISESGGLAGGNHEQYF.

The V call is TRBV6-5, the J call TRBJ1-1; D remains ambiguous. Germline-derived CDR1 and CDR2 are MNHEY and SVGAGI. This CDR3 is built from 15 residues. V lost 0 bases and J lost 3, with 11 bases in between. CDR3 residues: CASSYSTKTDTEAFF. The CDR3 DNA is TGTGCCAGCAGTTACTCCACAAAAACCGACACTGAAGCTTTCTTT.

Written as DNA, the CDR3 is TGTGCCAGCAGCTCTTGGGGCCCCCGCAATGAGCAGTTCTTC. The encoded protein is CASSSWGPRNEQFF. This chain uses TRBV7-9 with TRBJ2-1, with a possible D match to TRBD1 (5 bases). The CDR3 runs to 14 residues. Between the trimmed V and J ends, which lost 4 bases and 6 bases, there was a span of 13 bases. CDR1 and CDR2 (germline): SEHNR, FQNEAQ (reference sequence).

This chain links TRBV13 with TRBJ2-1; 10 positions agree with TRBD2. V shed 3 bases and J 3 bases; nucleotides not matched to a gene: 2. The germline V gene has CDR1 PRHDT and CDR2 FYEKMQ (reference sequence). CDR3 length: 15 residues. CDR3 region: CASSLTSGLYNEQFF. The CDR3 DNA sequence: TGTGCCAGCAGCTTGACTAGCGGGCTCTACAATGAGCAGTTCTTC.

This clone was found once. The chain joins TRBV25-1 to TRBJ2-3; 9 nucleotides agree with TRBD2. V lost 4 bases to trimming and J lost 1 base; unmatched junction nucleotides: 9. This CDR3 spans 17 amino acids. Germline CDR1 is MGHDK and CDR2 is SYGVNS. The CDR3 spells CASSGNLAGEGTDTQYF. CDR3 DNA: TGTGCCAGCAGTGGAAATTTAGCGGGAGAGGGCACAGATACGCAGTATTTT.

The chain links TRBV7-9 to TRBJ2-2; the match to TRBD1 covers 7 bases. The CDR3 is 12 amino acids. Germline values: CDR1 SEHNR, CDR2 FQNEAQ (reference sequence). Trimming cost V 8 bases and J 6 bases; bases outside gene matches: 3. The CDR3 sequence: CASDRVPGELFF. CDR3 sequence (DNA): TGTGCCAGCGACAGGGTTCCCGGGGAGCTGTTTTTT.

The chain links TRBV6-4 to TRBJ2-5; 9 nucleotides line up with TRBD2. Germline trimming cut 3 bases from V and 2 bases from J; bases unmatched to any gene: 7. This CDR3 contains 16 residues. The V gene's germline CDR1 is MRHNA and CDR2 SNTAGT. CDR3 region: CASSELTSGIQETQYF. The CDR3 bases are TGTGCCAGCAGTGAGTTGACTAGCGGTATACAAGAGACCCAGTACTTC.

The chain uses TRBV19 and TRBJ1-6; no clear D. The length of the CDR3 is 12 residues. The V end was cut by 3 bases, the J end by 10 bases, with 7 bases between. Germline V gene data show CDR1 as LNHDA and CDR2 as SQIVND (reference sequence). The CDR3 nucleotides read TGTGCCAGTAGTATCGGAGGGTCACCCCTCCACTTT. As protein: CASSIGGSPLHF.

The gene calls are TRBV19 and TRBJ1-1; D might be TRBD1 (5 bases). CDR1 and CDR2 (germline): LNHDA, SQIVND (reference sequence). CDR3 size: 12 residues. V was cut by 7 bases and J by 5 bases, with 11 bases left in between. CDR3: CASMEGITEAFF. The CDR3, as DNA: TGTGCCAGTATGGAGGGGATAACTGAAGCTTTCTTT.

V gene TRBV11-3 combines with J gene TRBJ2-7; D uncertain. The CDR3 length is 15 residues. Trimming cost V 0 bases and J 5 bases, with 14 bases left between them. Germline values: CDR1 SGHNT, CDR2 YENEEA. CDR3 protein: CASSLDPGPPHEQYF. CDR3 sequence (DNA): TGTGCCAGCAGCTTAGATCCGGGTCCCCCCCACGAGCAGTACTTC.

The chain links TRBV7-8 to TRBJ2-2; the match to TRBD2 covers 7 bases. Germline values: CDR1 SGHVS, CDR2 FQNEAQ. The CDR3 runs to 15 residues. J was trimmed by 7 bases and V by 2 bases; bases with no gene match: 7. The CDR3 region has the DNA TGTGCCAGCAGCTTACCCGGACTAGAAGTCGGGGAGCTGTTTTTT. This gives the protein CASSLPGLEVGELFF.

DNA of the CDR3: TGCGCCAGCAGCTTGGAAGCGGGAGGCCTCTCCTACGAGCAGTACTTC. Residues: CASSLEAGGLSYEQYF. The chain links TRBV5-1 to TRBJ2-7; 9 bases fit TRBD2. V lost 0 bases to trimming and J lost 0 bases; unmatched junction nucleotides: 4. This CDR3 has 16 residues. Germline CDR1 is SGHRS and CDR2 is YFSETQ.

The chain recombines TRBV4-2 with TRBJ2-7; D is perhaps TRBD2 (6 bases). V was cut by 1 base and J by 0 bases, with 16 bases left in between. CDR3 size: 17 residues. From germline, CDR1 is LGHNA and CDR2 YNFKEQ. The chain's CDR3 is CASSQAPGASSSYEQYF. Here the CDR3 DNA reads TGTGCCAGCAGCCAAGCCCCGGGAGCCTCGAGCTCCTACGAGCAGTACTTC.

The rearrangement joins TRBV19 to TRBJ2-2, with 7 bases lining up with TRBD1. Germline loops: CDR1 LNHDA, CDR2 SQIVND (reference sequence). The CDR3 is 14 residues long. V shed 7 bases and J 0 bases; nucleotides not matched to a gene: 2. In nucleotides, the CDR3 is TGTGCCAGTAAGACAGGGCCGAACACCGGGGAGCTGTTTTTT. It yields the protein CASKTGPNTGELFF.

The chain links TRBV5-1 to TRBJ2-3; 7 bases match TRBD2. This CDR3 is built from 16 residues. V trimming: 4 bases; J trimming: 2 bases; junction bases outside the gene matches: 10. In germline, CDR1 is SGHRS, CDR2 YFSETQ. In DNA, the CDR3 is TGCGCCAGCAGCGTCCGGCTAGCGGACTCCACAGATACGCAGTATTTT. It yields the protein CASSVRLADSTDTQYF.

This chain connects TRBV7-8 to TRBJ1-6; TRBD1 is a possible D gene (5 bases). This CDR3 has 13 residues. The V end lost 6 bases, the J end lost 7 bases, and 10 bases lay between the germline ends. Germline-derived CDR1 and CDR2 are SGHVS and FQNEAQ. The CDR3 DNA reads TGTGCCAGCAGAACGGGGGGAAATTCACCCCTCCACTTT. Its translation is CASRTGGNSPLHF.

The CDR3 region has the DNA TGTGCCAGCAGCTTGGGCAGGGCCTTCAATCAGCCCCAGCATTTT. Its protein product is CASSLGRAFNQPQHF. V is TRBV5-6 and J is TRBJ1-5; TRBD1 is a possible D gene (5 bases). This CDR3 spans 15 amino acids. Looked up from germline, CDR1 is SGHDT and CDR2 is YYEEEE. V lost 0 bases, J lost 3 bases, and 10 bases lay in between.

The J gene is TRBJ2-7, the V gene TRBV7-2; D gene ambiguous. The CDR3 has 14 residues. The germline V and J ends were trimmed by 2 bases and 6 bases, with 14 bases remaining between them. Germline loops: CDR1 SGHTA, CDR2 FQGNSA. The CDR3 sequence is CASSLRPTSGEQYF. The CDR3 DNA is TGTGCCAGCAGCTTACGGCCAACTTCGGGCGAGCAGTACTTC.

A few counts support this clone. One end of the junction does not line up with germline, which may come from a read error. V gene TRBV10-3 combines with J gene TRBJ1-4, with 8 nucleotides matching TRBD1. The CDR3 length is 14 residues. Germline V CDR1 and CDR2: ENHRY, SYGVKD. The CDR3 here is CATRTGLDVETLFF. In DNA form, the CDR3 reads TGTGCCACCCGGACAGGGCTTGACGTGGAAACACTGTTTTTT.

The chain uses TRBV20-1 and TRBJ2-3, with D possibly matching TRBD2 (5 bases). V was cut by 1 base and J by 13 bases, with 12 bases left in between. The CDR3 totals 11 residues. CDR1 and CDR2 from the germline V gene are DFQATT and SNEGSKA (reference sequence). The CDR3: CSARAPPEEYF. The CDR3 nucleotides are TGCAGTGCTAGAGCCCCCCCGGAGGAGTATTTT.

The V and J genes are TRBV6-5 and TRBJ2-7; tentatively, D is TRBD2 (6 bases). The CDR3 loop spans 14 amino acids. V was pared by 2 bases and J by 5 bases, with 13 bases between. Germline V gene data show CDR1 as MNHEY and CDR2 as SVGAGI. CDR3 in amino acids: CASSYEGRHDEQYF. The CDR3 nucleotides read TGTGCCAGCAGTTACGAAGGGAGGCACGACGAGCAGTACTTC.